This entry lists 24 T cell receptor beta chains sequenced from one sample in a study of identical twins. TCRdb passed the 5' RACE reads through MiXCR, listing each CDR3 protein once. The data show 500,000 to 600,000 distinct CDR3 sequences, 22% seen once. The same sample was also studied in work on T cells expressing NK-cell markers.

The source material was CD4+ T cells sorted from blood. Receptors were obtained from a woman between 18 and 29 years old in good health.

The gene calls are TRBV2 and TRBJ2-1; 7 bases line up with TRBD1. The junction had 9 bases not matched to a gene; V was cut back by 4 bases and J by 9 bases. The CDR3 has 14 amino acids. Germline assignment: CDR1 SNHLY and CDR2 FYNNEI. The CDR3 DNA sequence: TGTGCCAGCAGTGTGGCAGGGGGTTGGAGTGAGCAGTTCTTC. Protein: CASSVAGGWSEQFF.

This chain links TRBV27 with TRBJ2-3; maybe TRBD1 (6 bases). This CDR3 has 15 amino acids. Germline values: CDR1 MNHEY, CDR2 SMNVEV (reference sequence). V was cut by 4 bases and J by 4 bases, with 15 bases left in between. CDR3 sequence (DNA): TGTGCCAGCAGTTCGTCAGGGGTGCAACCAGATACGCAGTATTTT. Its protein is CASSSSGVQPDTQYF.

This chain uses TRBV7-8 with TRBJ1-5, with 8 bases aligning to TRBD1. This CDR3 region has 14 residues. V shed 5 bases, J shed 10 bases, and the junction held 10 bases outside the gene matches. Germline V lookup: CDR1 SGHVS, CDR2 FQNEAQ. The CDR3 spells CASSLGRTGPPQHF. In DNA, the CDR3 is TGTGCCAGCAGCCTGGGGAGGACAGGGCCACCCCAGCATTTT.

V is TRBV6-5 and J is TRBJ1-1, with 8 bases fitting TRBD1. With 2 bases clipped from V and 4 bases from J, the junction kept 6 bases outside the gene matches. Per germline, CDR1 MNHEY and CDR2 SVGAGI. The CDR3 loop spans 15 amino acids. The CDR3 nucleotides read TGTGCCAGCAGTTACATAGGACAGGGAAGCACTGAAGCTTTCTTT. Its protein product is CASSYIGQGSTEAFF.

The chain combines TRBV6-2 or TRBV6-3 with TRBJ1-2; 7 bases map to TRBD1. The germline V gene has CDR1 MNHEY and CDR2 SVGEGT. The length of the CDR3 is 15 residues. Trimming took 2 bases from V and 6 from J; bases not matched to a gene: 9. CDR3 sequence: CASSYNRLGQNGYTF. The CDR3 DNA is TGTGCCAGCAGTTACAACCGTTTGGGACAGAATGGCTACACCTTC.

The V gene is TRBV25-1, the J gene TRBJ2-1, with D perhaps TRBD2 (6 bases). Trimming took 2 bases from V and 9 from J, leaving 11 bases between them. CDR1 MGHDK and CDR2 SYGVNS come from the germline V gene. CDR3 length: 13 amino acids. The CDR3 bases are TGTGCCAGCAGTGAAGGGGGGTGGGGTGAGCAGTTCTTC. Translated, it gives CASSEGGWGEQFF.

This clonotype was detected many times. The chain employs TRBV6-2 or TRBV6-3 and TRBJ2-7; D is undetermined. V was cut by 7 bases and J by 3 bases, with 7 bases left in between. The CDR3 has 11 residues. Germline assignment: CDR1 MNHEY and CDR2 SVGEGT. DNA of the CDR3: TGTGCCAGCACCCAGAGCTACGAGCAGTACTTC. Residues: CASTQSYEQYF.

In this sample, this clonotype turned up a few times. The V gene is TRBV29-1, the J gene TRBJ2-7, with a tentative D call TRBD1 (6 bases). Trimming shortened V by 5 bases and J by 2 bases, and 19 bases separated the two germline ends. Germline V gives CDR1 SQVTM, CDR2 ANQGSEA. The CDR3 is made up of 15 amino acids. CDR3 DNA: TGCAGCGTTTCGATTTACAGGGAGCTCCCCTACGAGCAGTACTTC. Translated: CSVSIYRELPYEQYF.

The chain links TRBV10-3 to TRBJ2-1, with TRBD2 matching 7 bases. Germline V gene data show CDR1 as ENHRY and CDR2 as SYGVKD. The CDR3 covers 14 residues. V was pared by 2 bases and J by 8 bases, with 6 bases of the junction left unmatched. CDR3: CAISEAGVGHEQFF. The CDR3 nucleotides are TGTGCCATCAGTGAGGCGGGAGTGGGCCATGAGCAGTTCTTC.

This clonotype has only a few counts. The genes are TRBV20-1 and TRBJ1-3; TRBD1 agrees at 10 bases. V shed 6 bases and J 10 bases; nucleotides not matched to a gene: 9. The CDR3 is 13 amino acids. Germline V gives CDR1 DFQATT, CDR2 SNEGSKA (reference sequence). CDR3 sequence (DNA): TGCAGTGCGCCGGGACAGGGGAAGTCAACCATATATTTT. This gives the protein CSAPGQGKSTIYF.

This clonotype was counted between two and nine times. The chain has TRBV4-1 and TRBJ2-3; D remains unclear. Germline loops: CDR1 MGHRA, CDR2 YSYEKL. CDR3 length: 13 amino acids. V was cut by 0 bases and J by 5 bases, with 6 bases left in between. The CDR3 is CASSQETGDTQYF. The CDR3 DNA reads as TGCGCCAGCAGCCAAGAAACCGGAGATACGCAGTATTTT.

This clonotype was picked up one time. Just one base apart from a much larger clone, this may be a read error. This chain uses TRBV6-1 with TRBJ2-7, with TRBD2 matching over 11 bases. Germline loops: CDR1 MNHNS, CDR2 SASEGT. The CDR3 contains 15 residues. V shed 4 bases, J shed 6 bases, and the junction held 8 bases outside the gene matches. CDR3: CASSAGGSGGGEQYF. CDR3 nucleotides: TGTGCCAGCAGTGCAGGAGGTAGCGGGGGGGGCGAGCAGTACTTC.

This clonotype was counted between two and nine times. A junction boundary mismatches the germline segment, possibly from a read error. The V call is TRBV15, the J call TRBJ1-2; a weak D match, TRBD1 (5 bases). The CDR3 extends over 11 amino acids. Germline assignment: CDR1 LNHNV and CDR2 YYDKDF (reference sequence). The CDR3 reads CATGRDYGYTF. The DNA of the CDR3 is TGTGCCACCGGCAGGGACTATGGCTACACCTTC.

This clonotype was counted many times. The gene calls are TRBV6-1 and TRBJ2-5; D is uncertain. The germline gives CDR1 MNHNS, CDR2 SASEGT. The V and J ends lost 6 bases and 4 bases respectively, with 15 bases between them. This CDR3 is 14 amino acids long. The CDR3 region has the DNA TGTGCCAGCAGCCGCGGCAGGAAGCCAGAGACCCAGTACTTC. It specifies CASSRGRKPETQYF.

This clonotype turned up a few times. The chain carries TRBV20-1 and TRBJ2-2; perhaps TRBD1 as D (5 bases). The CDR3 has 14 residues. Germline values: CDR1 DFQATT, CDR2 SNEGSKA (reference sequence). The V end lost 0 bases, the J end lost 3 bases, and 8 bases lay between the germline ends. This CDR3 is CSARDHRHTGELFF. The CDR3 nucleotides read TGCAGTGCTAGAGATCACAGGCACACCGGGGAGCTGTTTTTT.

The rearrangement uses TRBV6-1 and TRBJ1-5; D not certain. This CDR3 is built from 13 residues. Germline V gives CDR1 MNHNS, CDR2 SASEGT. V lost 9 bases and J lost 1, with 10 bases in between. Here the CDR3 reads CASQASSNQPQHF. CDR3 nucleotides: TGTGCCAGTCAGGCGAGCAGCAATCAGCCCCAGCATTTT.

This clonotype was observed a handful of times. The V call is TRBV10-3, the J call TRBJ2-6, with TRBD2 as a possible D gene (6 bases). V lost 6 bases to trimming and J lost 4 bases, with 16 bases between them. CDR3 length: 16 residues. Per germline, CDR1 ENHRY and CDR2 SYGVKD. The CDR3 coding sequence is TGTGCCATCAGCCGACTAAGGGAGGCCGGGGCCAACGTCCTGACTTTC. Translated: CAISRLREAGANVLTF.

The V and J genes are TRBV6-5 and TRBJ2-5; possibly TRBD1 or TRBD2 for D (6 bases each). Trimming took off 0 bases at V and 5 bases at J, with 10 bases between the two ends. The CDR3 covers 14 residues. CDR1 is MNHEY, CDR2 SVGAGI, per germline. CDR3: CASSYSRGEETQYF. The CDR3 nucleotides are TGTGCCAGCAGTTACTCGAGGGGGGAGGAGACCCAGTACTTC.

This clonotype turned up a few times. This chain links TRBV27 with TRBJ2-7, with unresolved D. The length of the CDR3 is 14 residues. From germline, CDR1 is MNHEY and CDR2 SMNVEV (reference sequence). V was shortened by 10 bases and J by 0 bases, with 16 bases between the two germline ends. This chain's CDR3 is CATSNRASSYEQYF. The CDR3 bases are TGTGCCACCTCGAACCGGGCCAGCTCCTACGAGCAGTACTTC.

The chain couples TRBV5-1 to TRBJ2-1, with a tentative D call TRBD2 (7 bases). The V end was cut by 6 bases, the J end by 1 base, with 17 bases between. Germline V gene lookup returns CDR1 SGHRS and CDR2 YFSETQ. This CDR3 region has 16 residues. In DNA form, the CDR3 reads TGCGCCAGCAACCTAGGGGGGGACTATTCCTACAATGAGCAGTTCTTC. Amino acid sequence: CASNLGGDYSYNEQFF.

This clonotype was seen only a few times. CDR3 in amino acids: CSARLSGIKTYNEQFF. CDR3 DNA sequence: TGCAGTGCTAGACTCAGCGGGATCAAGACCTACAATGAGCAGTTCTTC. This sequence joins TRBV20-1 and TRBJ2-1; TRBD2 matches 7 bases. This CDR3 spans 16 amino acids. Looked up from germline, CDR1 is DFQATT and CDR2 is SNEGSKA (reference sequence). J lost 2 bases, V lost 2 bases, and 9 bases had no gene match.

This clonotype occurred once. The rearrangement joins TRBV5-4 to TRBJ2-1; tentative D call: TRBD1 (6 bases). V lost 3 bases to trimming and J lost 3 bases, with 16 bases between them. The CDR3 is 16 amino acids. The V gene's germline CDR1 is SGHNT and CDR2 YYREEE (reference sequence). CDR3 region: CASSWAKDSGYNEQFF. In DNA form, the CDR3 reads TGTGCCAGCAGCTGGGCGAAGGACAGCGGCTACAATGAGCAGTTCTTC. Looking up the rest from reference TRBV5-4 and TRBJ2-1 gives the full variable domain: ETGVTQSPTHLIKTRGQQVTLRCSSQSGHNTVSWYQQALGQGPQFIFQYYREEENGRGNFPPRFSGLQFPNYSSELNVNALELDDSALYLCASSWAKDSGYNEQFFGPGTRLTVL.

This clonotype was seen repeatedly, ten times or more. V and J are TRBV20-1 and TRBJ2-7; no firm D call. CDR3 size: 12 residues. Germline V gene lookup returns CDR1 DFQATT and CDR2 SNEGSKA (reference sequence). V lost 3 bases and J 4 bases, leaving 10 bases between the germline ends. The DNA of the CDR3 is TGCAGTGCTAGTCAGAGGAAGTACGAGCAGTACTTC. Encoded protein: CSASQRKYEQYF.

The chain combines TRBV10-3 with TRBJ1-1; D call uncertain. This CDR3 comprises 13 residues. With 7 bases removed from V and 1 base from J, the gap between germline ends came to 10 bases. Germline values: CDR1 ENHRY, CDR2 SYGVKD. The chain's CDR3 is CAIIGSGNTEAFF. DNA of the CDR3: TGTGCCATCATAGGGTCGGGGAACACTGAAGCTTTCTTT.